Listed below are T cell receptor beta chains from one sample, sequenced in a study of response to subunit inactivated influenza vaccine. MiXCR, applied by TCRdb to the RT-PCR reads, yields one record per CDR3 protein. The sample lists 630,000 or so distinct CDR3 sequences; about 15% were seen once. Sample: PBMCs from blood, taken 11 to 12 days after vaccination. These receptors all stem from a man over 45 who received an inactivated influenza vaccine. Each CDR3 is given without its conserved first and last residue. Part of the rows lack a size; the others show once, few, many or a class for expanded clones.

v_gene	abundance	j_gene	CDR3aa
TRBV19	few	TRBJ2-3	ASRIGGGITDTQY
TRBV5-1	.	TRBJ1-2	ASSSGRELLDGYT
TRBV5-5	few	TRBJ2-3	ASSLAASGGRTDTQY
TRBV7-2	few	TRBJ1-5	ASSLLFQAAQPQH
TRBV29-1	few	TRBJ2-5	SVDRGSETQY
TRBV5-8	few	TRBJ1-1	ASRSPPQGGGNTEAF
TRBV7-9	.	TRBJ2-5	ASSGPSGLAQETQY
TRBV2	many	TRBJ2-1	ATVDRRFNEQF
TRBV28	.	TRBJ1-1	ASSFVTEAF
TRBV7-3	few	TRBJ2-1	ASSQIPGRLYNEQF
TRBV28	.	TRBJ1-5	ASSTTPWSGHPNQPQH
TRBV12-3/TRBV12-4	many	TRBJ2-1	ASSLVGPPNEQF
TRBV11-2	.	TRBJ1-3	ASSLVSSTGDSGNTIY
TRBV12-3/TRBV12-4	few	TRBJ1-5	ASGRDRAQPQH
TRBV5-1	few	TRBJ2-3	ASSTPGGGLQADTQY
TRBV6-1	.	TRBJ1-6	ASSEAGGNSPLH
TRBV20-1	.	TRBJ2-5	SARPEDWRRLETQY
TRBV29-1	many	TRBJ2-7	SVEEDSPKQY
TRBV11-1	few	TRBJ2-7	ASSNGGTGHHEQY
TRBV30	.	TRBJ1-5	AWSVQGFQPQH
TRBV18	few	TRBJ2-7	ASRAPQSDEQY
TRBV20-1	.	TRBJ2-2	SATSGLAKTGELF
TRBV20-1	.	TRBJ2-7	SGRGRVGSYEQY
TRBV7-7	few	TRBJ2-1	ASSSGQGSANEQF
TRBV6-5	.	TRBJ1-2	ASSYSQGNIGGYT
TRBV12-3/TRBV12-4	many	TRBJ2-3	ASSFQRGRTDTQY
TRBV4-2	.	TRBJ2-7	ASSQETGKGTYEQY
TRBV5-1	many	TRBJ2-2	ASRRGQGNTGELF
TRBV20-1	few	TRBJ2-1	SARPPAGDDEQF
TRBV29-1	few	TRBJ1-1	SVVREWDEAF
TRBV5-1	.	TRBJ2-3	ASSLEPTSTDTQY
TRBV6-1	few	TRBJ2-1	ASFEGPLSGNEQF
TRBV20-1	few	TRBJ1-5	SARVGRGQPQH
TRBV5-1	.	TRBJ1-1	ASSLDGLGTEAF
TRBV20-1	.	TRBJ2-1	SAMMLVGPKNEQF
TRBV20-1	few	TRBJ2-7	SGPLGSRNSYEQY
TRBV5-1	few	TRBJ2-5	ASSSDRVGETQY
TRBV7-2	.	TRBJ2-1	ASRTLLAGYNEQF